Below are 6 T cell receptor beta chains sequenced from a single sample in a study of T cell clusters in autoimmune cytopenias. TRB was amplified from roughly 250 ng of peripheral blood genomic DNA per sample. One tube held mixed TRB-A and TRB-B primer pools for touch-down PCR. TCRdb re-called the multiplex PCR reads and catalogs CDR3 proteins one per entry, DNA excluded. Its table records about 5,000 distinct CDR3 sequences. The same sample was also used in a study of T cell repertoires in aging, cancer and after chemotherapy.

The sample taken for sequencing was peripheral blood. Receptors originate from a human donor in good health.

This clonotype counts as medium-sized by frequency. This sequence joins TRBV19 and TRBJ2-3; the TRBD2 assignment by TCRdb is unverifiable without DNA. The CDR3 spans 16 residues. Germline V gives CDR1 LNHDA, CDR2 SQIVND (reference sequence). The CDR3 loop reads CASSMKGGPSTDTQYF. Complete variable domain (other parts from reference TRBV19 and TRBJ2-3): DGGITQSPKYLFRKEGQNVTLSCEQNLNHDAMYWYRQDPGQGLRLIYYSQIVNDFQKGDIAEGYSVSREKKESFPLTVTSAQKNPTAFYLCASSMKGGPSTDTQYFGPGTRLTVL.

By frequency, this clonotype is medium-sized. J is TRBJ2-1 and V is TRBV30; the TCRdb D gene call, TRBD2, has no DNA to confirm it. CDR3 length: 15 residues. The V gene's germline CDR1 is GTSNPN and CDR2 SVGIG (reference sequence). CDR3 amino acids: CAWSVLTSGRDEQFF.

The genes are TRBV19 and TRBJ2-7; TCRdb calls TRBD2, which cannot be checked without DNA. This CDR3 has 16 residues. Germline V gene sequence: CDR1 LNHDA, CDR2 SQIVND (reference sequence). CDR3 sequence reads: CASSPTSGTAGYEQYF.

This sequence joins TRBV19 and TRBJ2-5; TCRdb calls TRBD2, which cannot be checked without DNA. The CDR3 consists of 16 residues. Per the germline V gene, CDR1 is LNHDA and CDR2 is SQIVND (reference sequence). The CDR3 here is CASSITSGGNQETQYF. Drawing the rest from reference TRBV19 and TRBJ2-5, the complete variable domain is DGGITQSPKYLFRKEGQNVTLSCEQNLNHDAMYWYRQDPGQGLRLIYYSQIVNDFQKGDIAEGYSVSREKKESFPLTVTSAQKNPTAFYLCASSITSGGNQETQYFGPGTRLLVL.

This clonotype is classed as medium-sized (0.01 to 0.1%) by frequency. The rearrangement uses TRBV29-1 and TRBJ2-7. Looked up from germline, CDR1 is SQVTM and CDR2 is ANQGSEA. The CDR3 contains 13 residues. CDR3 amino acids: CSVAQGSTYEQYF.

CDR3 amino acids: CASSFTGETGELFF. The genes are TRBV5-1 and TRBJ2-2; TCRdb's D call, TRBD1, is unchecked because there is no DNA. The CDR3 is 14 amino acids. Germline V gene lookup returns CDR1 SGHRS and CDR2 YFSETQ.